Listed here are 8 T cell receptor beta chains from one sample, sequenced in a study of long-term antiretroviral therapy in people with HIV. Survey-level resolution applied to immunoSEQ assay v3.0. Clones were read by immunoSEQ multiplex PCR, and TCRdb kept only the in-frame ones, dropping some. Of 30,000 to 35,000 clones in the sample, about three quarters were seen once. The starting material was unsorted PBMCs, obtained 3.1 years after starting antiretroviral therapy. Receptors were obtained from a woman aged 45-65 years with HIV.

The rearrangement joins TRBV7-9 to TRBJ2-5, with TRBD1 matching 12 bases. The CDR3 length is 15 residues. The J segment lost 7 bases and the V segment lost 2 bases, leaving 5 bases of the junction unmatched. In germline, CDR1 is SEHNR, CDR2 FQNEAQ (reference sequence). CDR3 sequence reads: CASSLRDRGPWTQYF. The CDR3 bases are TGTGCCAGCAGCTTAAGGGACAGGGGGCCATGGACCCAGTACTTC.

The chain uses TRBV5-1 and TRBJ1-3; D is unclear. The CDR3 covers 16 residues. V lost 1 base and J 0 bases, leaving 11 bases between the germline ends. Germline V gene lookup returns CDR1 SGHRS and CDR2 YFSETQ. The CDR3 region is CASSLSRSNSGNTIYF. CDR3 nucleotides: TGCGCCAGCAGCTTGAGCCGCTCCAACTCTGGAAACACCATATATTTT.

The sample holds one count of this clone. Here the CDR3 DNA reads TGTGCCAGCAGCACAAATCACCGGGACGCACAAAGAGCCGGGGAGCTGTTTTTT. It encodes CASSTNHRDAQRAGELFF. V usage is TRBV21-1 and J usage is TRBJ2-2. TRBV21-1 has pseudogene status. The CDR3 sequence is 18 residues long.

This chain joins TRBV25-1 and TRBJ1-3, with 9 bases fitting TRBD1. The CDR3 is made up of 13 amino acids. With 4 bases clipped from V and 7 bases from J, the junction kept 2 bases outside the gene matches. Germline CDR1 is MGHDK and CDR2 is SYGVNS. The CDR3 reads CASSVGTGNTIYF. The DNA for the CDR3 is TGTGCCAGCAGTGTCGGGACAGGGAACACCATATATTTT.

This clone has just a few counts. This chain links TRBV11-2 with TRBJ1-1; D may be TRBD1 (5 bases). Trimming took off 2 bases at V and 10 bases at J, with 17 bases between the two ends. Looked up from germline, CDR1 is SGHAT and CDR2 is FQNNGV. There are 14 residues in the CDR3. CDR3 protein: CASSLTTASRGAFF. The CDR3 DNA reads TGTGCCAGCAGCTTAACGACAGCTTCACGGGGAGCTTTCTTT. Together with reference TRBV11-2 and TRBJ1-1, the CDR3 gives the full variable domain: EAGVAQSPRYKIIEKRQSVAFWCNPISGHATLYWYQQILGQGPKLLIQFQNNGVVDDSQLPKDRFSAERLKGVDSTLKIQPAKLEDSAVYLCASSLTTASRGAFFGQGTRLTVV.

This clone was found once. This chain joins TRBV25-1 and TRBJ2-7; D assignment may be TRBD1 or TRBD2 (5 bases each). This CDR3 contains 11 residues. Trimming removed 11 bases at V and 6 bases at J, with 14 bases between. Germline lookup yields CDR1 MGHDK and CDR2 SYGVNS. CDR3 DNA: TGTGCCCCCCGGGGCGAGGTCGAGCAGTACGTC. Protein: CAPRGEVEQYV.

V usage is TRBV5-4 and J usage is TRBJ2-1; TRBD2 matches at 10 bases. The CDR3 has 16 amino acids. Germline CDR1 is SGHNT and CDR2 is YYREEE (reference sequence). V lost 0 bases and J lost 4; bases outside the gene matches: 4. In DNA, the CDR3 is TGTGCCAGCAGCTTGGGTGGACTAGCGGAATACAATGAGCAGTTCTTC. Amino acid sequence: CASSLGGLAEYNEQFF. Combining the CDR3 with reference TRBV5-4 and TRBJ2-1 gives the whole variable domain ETGVTQSPTHLIKTRGQQVTLRCSSQSGHNTVSWYQQALGQGPQFIFQYYREEENGRGNFPPRFSGLQFPNYSSELNVNALELDDSALYLCASSLGGLAEYNEQFFGPGTRLTVL.

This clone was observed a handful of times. The CDR3 DNA reads as TGTGCCAGCAGACCGGGACAGGGGGCGTACGAGCAGTACTTC. It yields the protein CASRPGQGAYEQYF. The chain has TRBV4-2 and TRBJ2-7; the match to TRBD1 covers 12 bases. Trimming cost V 6 bases and J 4 bases; bases outside gene matches: 4. Germline CDR1 and CDR2: LGHNA and YNFKEQ. The CDR3 is made up of 14 amino acids.